The 22 T cell receptor beta chains below come from one sample, sequenced in a study of vaccination and CD4 T cells after COVID-19. TCRdb re-called the PCR reads with MiXCR, one entry per CDR3 protein. The sample holds about 18,000 distinct CDR3 sequences; 55% to 65% are singletons and the top ten take 0.95% to 1.3%. The sample consisted of CD4+ T cells from blood, taken after SARS-CoV-2 vaccination. These receptors were collected from a human donor who had recovered from COVID-19.

The chain carries TRBV20-1 and TRBJ1-5; D call uncertain. In germline, CDR1 is DFQATT, CDR2 SNEGSKA (reference sequence). V was cut by 4 bases and J by 3 bases, with 7 bases left in between. This CDR3 region has 12 residues. The CDR3 spells CSANGNNQPQHF. Written as DNA, the CDR3 is TGCAGTGCTAACGGGAACAATCAGCCCCAGCATTTT.

The chain uses TRBV6-5 and TRBJ1-1; D might be TRBD1 (6 bases). CDR3 size: 16 residues. Germline assignment: CDR1 MNHEY and CDR2 SVGAGI. Deletions cut 2 bases from V and 2 bases from J, with 15 bases between. The CDR3 region is CASSYRGTGINTEAFF. CDR3 DNA sequence: TGTGCCAGCAGTTACAGGGGGACCGGGATTAACACTGAAGCTTTCTTT.

The genes are TRBV24-1 and TRBJ2-3; D perhaps matches TRBD1 (5 bases). The length of the CDR3 is 14 residues. Per the germline V gene, CDR1 is KGHDR and CDR2 is SFDVKD. V was pared by 5 bases and J by 2 bases, with 10 bases between. CDR3 coding DNA: TGTGCCACCAGTGGGGCAGGGCCCACAGATACGCAGTATTTT. Its translation is CATSGAGPTDTQYF.

The rearrangement links TRBV27 to TRBJ2-1; 12 bases agree with TRBD2. The length of the CDR3 is 15 residues. The germline CDR1 and CDR2 sequences are MNHEY and SMNVEV (reference sequence). V trimming: 5 bases; J trimming: 10 bases; junction bases outside the gene matches: 9. The CDR3 DNA is TGTGCCAGCAGTATCCGGACTAGCGGGACAGTCGAGCAGTTCTTC. Residues: CASSIRTSGTVEQFF.

This sequence joins TRBV27 and TRBJ1-1, with D possibly matching TRBD1 (6 bases). This CDR3 has 16 residues. The V and J ends lost 6 bases and 1 base respectively, with 18 bases between them. In germline, CDR1 is MNHEY, CDR2 SMNVEV (reference sequence). The CDR3 loop is CASRTISGTTNTEAFF. The DNA for the CDR3 is TGTGCCAGCAGGACGATAAGTGGGACAACGAACACTGAAGCTTTCTTT.

The rearrangement uses TRBV20-1 and TRBJ2-3; 7 nucleotides line up with TRBD2. This CDR3 region has 16 residues. Trimming at V came to 6 bases and at J to 3 bases, leaving 15 bases not matched to a gene. Germline-derived CDR1 and CDR2 are DFQATT and SNEGSKA (reference sequence). This chain's CDR3 is CSAQPPGGSWTDTQYF. The CDR3 nucleotides read TGCAGTGCGCAACCCCCAGGCGGGAGTTGGACAGATACGCAGTATTTT.

V is TRBV6-2 or TRBV6-3 and J is TRBJ2-1; the match to TRBD2 covers 9 bases. The CDR3 totals 15 residues. Germline CDR1 and CDR2: MNHEY and SVGEGT. J was trimmed by 1 base and V by 4 bases; bases with no gene match: 2. This CDR3 reads CASSLAGVSYNEQFF. In DNA form, the CDR3 reads TGTGCCAGCAGTTTAGCGGGAGTGTCCTACAATGAGCAGTTCTTC.

The chain combines TRBV7-9 with TRBJ2-5; the match to TRBD1 covers 8 bases. The J segment lost 4 bases and the V segment lost 2 bases, leaving 6 bases of the junction unmatched. CDR1 SEHNR and CDR2 FQNEAQ come from the germline V gene (reference sequence). The CDR3 consists of 15 residues. The CDR3 region has the DNA TGTGCCAGCAGCTTACGGACAGGGATGGGAGAGACCCAGTACTTC. The encoded protein is CASSLRTGMGETQYF.

The chain employs TRBV5-1 and TRBJ1-3; TRBD1 is a possible D gene (5 bases). The germline V gene encodes CDR1 SGHRS and CDR2 YFSETQ. This CDR3 has 15 amino acids. Trimming stripped 1 base from V and 2 bases from J, with 10 bases between. The CDR3 DNA is TGCGCCAGCAGCTTGTCGCCGGGACCTGGAAACACCATATATTTT. It encodes CASSLSPGPGNTIYF.

V gene TRBV6-1 combines with J gene TRBJ2-7, with TRBD1 matching 9 bases. Trimming removed 7 bases from V and 1 base from J; junction bases left unmatched: 11. The CDR3 has 16 amino acids. Germline lookup yields CDR1 MNHNS and CDR2 SASEGT. CDR3 protein: CASKTTGTGSSYEQYF. The CDR3 nucleotides read TGTGCCAGCAAAACGACGGGGACAGGGTCTTCCTACGAGCAGTACTTC.

The rearrangement links TRBV7-2 to TRBJ2-7; 8 bases fit TRBD1. Germline lookup yields CDR1 SGHTA and CDR2 FQGNSA. The CDR3 spans 16 residues. V lost 5 bases, J lost 6 bases, and 15 bases stayed unmatched. The DNA for the CDR3 is TGTGCCAGCAGCAAAGACTGGGACAGGAGCGCCGGCGAGCAGTACTTC. Protein product: CASSKDWDRSAGEQYF.

This chain connects TRBV24-1 to TRBJ2-1; weak D call: TRBD1 (6 bases). This CDR3 spans 15 amino acids. Germline V CDR1 and CDR2: KGHDR, SFDVKD. The V end was cut by 4 bases, the J end by 8 bases, with 17 bases between. DNA of the CDR3: TGTGCCACCAGTGACAAGGGACAAGGTAGCGATGAGCAGTTCTTC. This encodes CATSDKGQGSDEQFF.

For the CDR3, the DNA is TGTGCCAGCAGCCTCTGGTCGGTAGATACGCAGTATTTT. Encoded protein: CASSLWSVDTQYF. V usage is TRBV7-2 and J usage is TRBJ2-3; D remains ambiguous. V was shortened by 5 bases and J by 5 bases, with 11 bases between the two germline ends. This CDR3 has 13 residues. CDR1 and CDR2 (germline): SGHTA, FQGNSA.

This clonotype has only a few counts. The rearrangement links TRBV20-1 to TRBJ1-6, with TRBD1 identical over 7 bases. Germline V CDR1 and CDR2: DFQATT, SNEGSKA (reference sequence). The CDR3 length is 19 residues. Trimming cost V 2 bases and J 7 bases; bases outside gene matches: 20. CDR3 amino acids: CSARSSFDRQGSWNSPLHF. As DNA, the CDR3 is TGCAGTGCTAGATCATCTTTTGACAGACAGGGAAGCTGGAATTCACCCCTCCACTTT.

This chain connects TRBV6-1 to TRBJ1-2, with D unresolved. Germline-derived CDR1 and CDR2 are MNHNS and SASEGT. The CDR3 loop spans 11 amino acids. V gave up 7 bases and J gave up 8 bases, with 11 bases separating them. The CDR3 is CASTRGEGYTF. The CDR3 DNA is TGTGCCAGCACCCGGGGTGAGGGCTACACCTTC.

This clonotype was recorded a few times. This rearrangement joins TRBV27 to TRBJ2-2; 7 nucleotides match TRBD2. The CDR3 runs to 15 residues. V lost 7 bases, J lost 3 bases, and 8 bases stayed unmatched. In germline, CDR1 is MNHEY, CDR2 SMNVEV (reference sequence). As DNA, the CDR3 is TGTGCCAGCACCTCCCTAGCGGCCCACACCGGGGAGCTGTTTTTT. Protein product: CASTSLAAHTGELFF.

V gene TRBV15 combines with J gene TRBJ1-2; D is uncertain. V dropped 1 base and J dropped 2 bases, with 14 bases sitting between them. Germline loops: CDR1 LNHNV, CDR2 YYDKDF (reference sequence). This CDR3 contains 16 residues. This CDR3 reads CATSRGRQVPNYGYTF. Here the CDR3 DNA reads TGTGCCACCAGCAGAGGGAGGCAGGTCCCGAACTATGGCTACACCTTC.

This clonotype was detected only a few times. The genes are TRBV7-2 and TRBJ1-5, with 11 bases aligning to TRBD1. Germline CDR1 SGHTA, CDR2 FQGNSA. The V gene end was trimmed by 6 bases and the J gene end by 4 bases; junction bases not matched to a gene: 2. The CDR3 spans 14 residues. The CDR3 bases are TGTGCCAGCAGGGGACAGGGGGAAAATCAGCCCCAGCATTTT. Its translation is CASRGQGENQPQHF.

The CDR3 DNA is TGTGCCAGCAGTTTGGGGGGCCCCTACAATCAGCCCCAGCATTTT. Translated: CASSLGGPYNQPQHF. The chain recombines TRBV28 with TRBJ1-5, with D possibly being TRBD1 (6 bases). The CDR3 runs to 15 residues. Looked up from germline, CDR1 is MDHEN and CDR2 is SYDVKM. V was clipped by 3 bases and J by 3 bases, with 12 bases between them.

The V call is TRBV2, the J call TRBJ2-3, with D possibly being TRBD2 (5 bases). Germline CDR1 SNHLY, CDR2 FYNNEI. The CDR3 is made up of 13 amino acids. Trimming took 6 bases from V and 11 from J, leaving 18 bases between them. CDR3 loop: CASSQDSSMVQYF. As DNA, the CDR3 is TGTGCCAGCAGCCAAGATTCTAGCATGGTGCAGTATTTT. Together with reference TRBV2 and TRBJ2-3, the CDR3 gives the full variable domain: EPEVTQTPSHQVTQMGQEVILRCVPISNHLYFYWYRQILGQKVEFLVSFYNNEISEKSEIFDDQFSVERPDGSNFTLKIRSTKLEDSAMYFCASSQDSSMVQYFGPGTRLTVL.

This chain joins TRBV6-2 or TRBV6-3 and TRBJ2-1; 11 nucleotides line up with TRBD2. The CDR3 consists of 14 residues. Trimming cost V 7 bases and J 9 bases; bases outside gene matches: 8. Per the germline V gene, CDR1 is MNHEY and CDR2 is SVGEGT. The DNA for the CDR3 is TGTGCCAGCATCTCTAGCGGGAGGTCTGGTGAGCAGTTCTTC. Residues: CASISSGRSGEQFF.

This chain connects TRBV2 to TRBJ2-2, with a weak D call TRBD2 (5 bases). The CDR3 runs to 14 residues. V was cut by 4 bases and J by 1 base, with 7 bases left in between. Germline values: CDR1 SNHLY, CDR2 FYNNEI. CDR3 DNA sequence: TGTGCCAGCAGTGTGGACTTGAACACCGGGGAGCTGTTTTTT. Encoded protein: CASSVDLNTGELFF.